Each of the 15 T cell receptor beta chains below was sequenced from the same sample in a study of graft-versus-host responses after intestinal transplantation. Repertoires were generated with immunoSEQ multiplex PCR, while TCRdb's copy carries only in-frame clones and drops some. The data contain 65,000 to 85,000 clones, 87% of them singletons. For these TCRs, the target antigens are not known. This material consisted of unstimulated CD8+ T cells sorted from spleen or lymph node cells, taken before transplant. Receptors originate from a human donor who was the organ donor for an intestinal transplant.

CDR3 DNA sequence: TGTGCCACCCTAACAGGGGAAGGGGAGCAGTACTTC. It yields the protein CATLTGEGEQYF. The V gene is TRBV2, the J gene TRBJ2-7, with 7 nucleotides matching TRBD1. The CDR3 consists of 12 residues. V shed 10 bases and J 7 bases; nucleotides not matched to a gene: 10. Germline V lookup: CDR1 SNHLY, CDR2 FYNNEI.

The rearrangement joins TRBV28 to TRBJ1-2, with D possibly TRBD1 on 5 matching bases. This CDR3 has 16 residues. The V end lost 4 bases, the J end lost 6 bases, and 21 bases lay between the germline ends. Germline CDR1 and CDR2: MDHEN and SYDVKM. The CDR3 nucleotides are TGTGCCAGCAGTTCCCTGTGGGTGGGGGGAGGTAATGGCTACACCTTC. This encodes CASSSLWVGGGNGYTF.

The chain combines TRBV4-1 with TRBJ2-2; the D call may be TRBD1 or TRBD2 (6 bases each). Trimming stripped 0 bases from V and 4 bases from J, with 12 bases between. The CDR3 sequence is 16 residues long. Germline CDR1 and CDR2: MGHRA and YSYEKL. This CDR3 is CASSQEGGLGTGELFF. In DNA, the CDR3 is TGCGCCAGCAGCCAAGAAGGGGGGCTGGGCACCGGGGAGCTGTTTTTT.

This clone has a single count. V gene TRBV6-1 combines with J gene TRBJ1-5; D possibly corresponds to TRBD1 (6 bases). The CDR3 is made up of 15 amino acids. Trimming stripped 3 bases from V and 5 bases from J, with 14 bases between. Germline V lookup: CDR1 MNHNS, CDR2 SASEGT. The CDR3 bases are TGTGCCAGCAGTGATCAGGGGTCGGGGTATCAGCCCCAGCATTTT. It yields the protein CASSDQGSGYQPQHF.

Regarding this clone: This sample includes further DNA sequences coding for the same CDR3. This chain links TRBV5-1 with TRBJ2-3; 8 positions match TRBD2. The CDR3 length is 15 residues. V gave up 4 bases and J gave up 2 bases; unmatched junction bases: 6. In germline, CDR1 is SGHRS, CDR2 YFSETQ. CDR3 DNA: TGCGCCAGCAGCCTAGGACTAGCATCCACAGATACGCAGTATTTT. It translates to CASSLGLASTDTQYF. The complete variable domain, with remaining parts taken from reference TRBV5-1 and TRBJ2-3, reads KAGVTQTPRYLIKTRGQQVTLSCSPISGHRSVSWYQQTPGQGLQFLFEYFSETQRNKGNFPGRFSGRQFSNSRSEMNVSTLELGDSALYLCASSLGLASTDTQYFGPGTRLTVL.

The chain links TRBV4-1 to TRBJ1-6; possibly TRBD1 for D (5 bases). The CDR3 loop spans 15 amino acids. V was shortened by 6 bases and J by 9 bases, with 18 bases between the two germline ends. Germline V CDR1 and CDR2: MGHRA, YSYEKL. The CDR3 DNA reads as TGCGCCAGCAGTATTACTTTCAGGGAGGGTTCACCCCTCCACTTT. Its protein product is CASSITFREGSPLHF.

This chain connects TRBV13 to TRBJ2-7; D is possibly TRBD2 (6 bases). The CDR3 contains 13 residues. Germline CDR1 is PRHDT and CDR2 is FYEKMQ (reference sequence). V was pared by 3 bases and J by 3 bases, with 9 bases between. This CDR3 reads CASSFEGGYEQYF. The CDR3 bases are TGTGCCAGCAGCTTTGAGGGAGGCTACGAGCAGTACTTC.

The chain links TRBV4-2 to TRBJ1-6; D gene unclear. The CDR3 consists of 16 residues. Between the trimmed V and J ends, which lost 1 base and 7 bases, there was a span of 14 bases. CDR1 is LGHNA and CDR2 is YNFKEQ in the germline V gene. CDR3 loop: CASSQAVLEFNSPLHF. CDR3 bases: TGTGCCAGCAGCCAAGCTGTATTAGAGTTCAATTCACCCCTCCACTTT.

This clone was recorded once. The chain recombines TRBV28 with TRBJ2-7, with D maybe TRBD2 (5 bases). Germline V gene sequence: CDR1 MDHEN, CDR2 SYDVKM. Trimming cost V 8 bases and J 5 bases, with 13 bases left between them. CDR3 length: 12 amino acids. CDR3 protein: CASLSGENEQYF. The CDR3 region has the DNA TGTGCCAGCCTGTCCGGGGAGAACGAGCAGTACTTC.

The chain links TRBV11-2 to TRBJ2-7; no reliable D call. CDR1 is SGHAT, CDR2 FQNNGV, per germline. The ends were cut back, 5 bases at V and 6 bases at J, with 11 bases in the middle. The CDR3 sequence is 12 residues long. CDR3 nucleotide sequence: TGTGCCAGCAGCCCGAACCCCCTCGAGCAGTACTTC. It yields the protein CASSPNPLEQYF. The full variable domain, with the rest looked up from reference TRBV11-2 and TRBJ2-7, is EAGVAQSPRYKIIEKRQSVAFWCNPISGHATLYWYQQILGQGPKLLIQFQNNGVVDDSQLPKDRFSAERLKGVDSTLKIQPAKLEDSAVYLCASSPNPLEQYFGPGTRLTVT.

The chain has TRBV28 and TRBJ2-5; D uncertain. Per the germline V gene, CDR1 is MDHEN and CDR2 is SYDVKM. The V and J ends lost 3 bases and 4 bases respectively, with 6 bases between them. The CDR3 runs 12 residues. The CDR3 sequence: CASSFLGETQYF. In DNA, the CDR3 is TGTGCCAGCAGTTTCCTTGGAGAGACCCAGTACTTC.

The CDR3 sequence is CASSAAYEQYF. The CDR3 nucleotides are TGTGCCAGCAGCGCCGCCTACGAGCAGTACTTC. This sequence joins TRBV7-9 and TRBJ2-7; D unresolved. Trimming shortened V by 5 bases and J by 2 bases, and 4 bases separated the two germline ends. In germline, CDR1 is SEHNR, CDR2 FQNEAQ (reference sequence). The CDR3 contains 11 residues.

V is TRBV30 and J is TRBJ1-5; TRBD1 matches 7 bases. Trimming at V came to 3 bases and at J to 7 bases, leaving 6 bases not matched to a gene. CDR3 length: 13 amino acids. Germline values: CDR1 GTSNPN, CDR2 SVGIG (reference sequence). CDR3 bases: TGTGCCTGGAGACAGGGGCCTCGCCAGCCCCAGCATTTT. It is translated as CAWRQGPRQPQHF.

This chain's CDR3 is CASSEERTGSRGQYF. The CDR3, as DNA: TGTGCCAGCAGTGAAGAGAGGACAGGGAGTCGGGGGCAGTACTTC. The V call is TRBV6-1, the J call TRBJ2-7; 8 bases align to TRBD1. Per germline, CDR1 MNHNS and CDR2 SASEGT. The ends lost 1 base at V and 9 bases at J; junction bases unmatched: 11. CDR3 length equals 15 residues.

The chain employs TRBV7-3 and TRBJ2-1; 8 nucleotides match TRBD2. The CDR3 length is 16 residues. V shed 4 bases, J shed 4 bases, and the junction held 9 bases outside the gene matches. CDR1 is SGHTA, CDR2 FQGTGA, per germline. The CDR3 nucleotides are TGTGCCAGCAGCTCATACGGGGGGGGCATATACAATGAGCAGTTCTTC. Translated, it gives CASSSYGGGIYNEQFF.